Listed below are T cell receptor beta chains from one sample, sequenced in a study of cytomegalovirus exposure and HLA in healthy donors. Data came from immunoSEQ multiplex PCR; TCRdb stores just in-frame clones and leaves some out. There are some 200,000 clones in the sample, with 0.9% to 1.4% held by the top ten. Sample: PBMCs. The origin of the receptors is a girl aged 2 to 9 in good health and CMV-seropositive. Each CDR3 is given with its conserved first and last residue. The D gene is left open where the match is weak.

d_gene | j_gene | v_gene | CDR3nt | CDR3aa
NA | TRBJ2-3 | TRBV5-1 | TGCGCCAGCAGCTTGCGGGGGAGGCCCACAGATACGCAGTATTTT | CASSLRGRPTDTQYF
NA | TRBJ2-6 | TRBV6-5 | TGTGCCAGCAGTTTCGCTGGGGCCAACGTCCTGACTTTC | CASSFAGANVLTF
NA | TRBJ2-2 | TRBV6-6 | TGTGCCAGCGGGTTACGTAGGGGCGCCGGGGAGCTGTTTTTT | CASGLRRGAGELFF
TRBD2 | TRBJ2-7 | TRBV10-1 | TGCGCCAGCAGTGTAAGCGGGAACGTTCACGAGCAGTACTTC | CASSVSGNVHEQYF
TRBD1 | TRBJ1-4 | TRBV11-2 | TGTGCCAGCAGCCCGCGACAGGGACGTAGCACTAATGAAAAACTGTTTTTT | CASSPRQGRSTNEKLFF
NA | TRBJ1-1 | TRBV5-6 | TGTGCCAGCAGCCTGCTGACAGGTCCACAATATGAAGCTTTCTTT | CASSLLTGPQYEAFF
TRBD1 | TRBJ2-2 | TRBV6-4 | TGTGCCAGCAGTAAACTCGCAGGGGGATGGACCGGGGAGCTGTTTTTT | CASSKLAGGWTGELFF
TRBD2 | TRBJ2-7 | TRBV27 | TGTGCCAGCAGCCCTGGCACTAGCGGGAGCGAGCAGTACTTC | CASSPGTSGSEQYF
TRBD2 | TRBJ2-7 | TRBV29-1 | TGCAGCGTCCCCTCCGGGACATTACCCGGGGGGGTCTACGAGCAGTACTTC | CSVPSGTLPGGVYEQYF
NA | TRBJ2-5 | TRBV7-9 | TGTGCCAGCAGCTTAGCGGGCTCCCAAGAGACCCAGTACTTC | CASSLAGSQETQYF
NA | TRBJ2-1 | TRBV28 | TGTGCCAGCAACCAGATAAGCTCCTACAATGAGCAGTTCTTC | CASNQISSYNEQFF
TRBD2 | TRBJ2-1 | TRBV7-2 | TGTGCCAGCACCCCGGGACTAGCGATTTACAATGAGCAGTTCTTC | CASTPGLAIYNEQFF
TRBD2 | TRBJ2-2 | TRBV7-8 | TGTGCCAGCCCCGGGGGGGCGAACACCGGGGAGCTGTTTTTT | CASPGGANTGELFF
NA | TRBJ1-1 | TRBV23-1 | TGCGCCAGCGCTGGGAGGGCTGGAACTGAAGCTTTCTTT | CASAGRAGTEAFF